The T cell receptor beta chain described here comes from a study of blood T cell repertoires in COVID-19. Original handling: The authors estimated nucleated cell counts from reference gene primer amplification. Clones were sequenced by immunoSEQ multiplex PCR, and TCRdb holds only the in-frame ones, with some missing. V and J calls and clone size are as listed in that table; D and trimming were resolved from the DNA. The sample contains 230,000 or so clones, approximately 80% of which appear only once. This CDR3 is built from 19 residues. The J segment lost 0 bases and the V segment lost 1 base, leaving 12 bases of the junction unmatched. Germline loops: CDR1 LNHNV, CDR2 YYDKDF (reference sequence).

The source is a middle-aged woman who had recovered from COVID-19. The source material was peripheral blood. The chain uses TRBV15 and TRBJ1-5; 7 bases are a match to TRBD1. For the CDR3, the DNA is TGTGCCACCAGCAGAGTGGAGGGGGCGGGCGTTTATAGCAATCAGCCCCAGCATTTT. This translates into CATSRVEGAGVYSNQPQHF.